Below, one T cell receptor (beta chain) is given with its context. This clonotype was picked up a small number of times. Its target antigen remains unknown. The input lacks base qualities; no much larger clone sits a single base away. CDR1 and CDR2 are drawn from the germline V gene: MDHEN, SYDVKM. Germline trimming: 10 bases from V, 4 bases from J; junction bases outside gene matches: 5. From cysteine to phenylalanine, the CDR3 is 12 amino acids long. CDR3 DNA only is kept here, 36 bases in frame from base 1. This entry comes from a study of T cells after yellow fever vaccination (dated by TCRdb to about 2019). A note on the overall study: The SMART-Seq v4 Ultra Low Input RNA kit was used to prepare libraries from fractions with low cell numbers. To track T-cell clones before and after primary and booster YFV17D yellow fever vaccination, bulk TCR alpha and beta repertoires were sequenced longitudinally. Two healthy male donors, one aged 18 to 30 and one aged 30 to 40 years, made up the cohort. Bulk PBMC replicates and cell subsets were isolated from blood drawn at multiple timepoints before and after both primary and secondary immunization. Results and caveats for the whole study, not just this receptor: Only a couple of donors were included in the study, so the extent to which the findings can be generalized is limited. After the booster, most of the clones that had expanded following primary vaccination were detected again (roughly 96% of CD4 and roughly 90% of CD8), which suggests that memory was broadly maintained. A small fraction of clonotypes appeared in both the CD4 and CD8 compartments, likely as a result of convergent recombination. Computational filtering was needed because FACS-sorted repertoires could contain abundant contaminating clonotypes from the bulk population. Compared with the primary T-cell response, the secondary T-cell response was faster but weaker, reaching its peak on day 5 rather than on day 15.

Synthesis of TCR cDNA relied on 5'RACE template switching, a step that introduced a universal primer site along with unique molecular identifiers. Priming for cDNA synthesis came from both the TCR alpha and TCR beta constant segments. Library amplification involved two PCR steps, and the second step added sample barcodes and sequencing adapters. Sequencing of the libraries was done on either Illumina HiSeq 2500 (2x100 bp) or NovaSeq (2x150 bp). In the authors' own workflow: Reads were demultiplexed and collapsed into UMI consensus sequences with MIGEC, and V(D)J alignment was performed with MiXCR. Clonotypes responding to the vaccine were identified with edgeR on replicate PBMC samples, with the criteria of FDR below 0.01 and a log2 fold change above 5 up to day 15. Each bulk clonotype received a CD4 or CD8 identity based on whether the sequenced CD4 or CD8 repertoire contained that clonotype at higher abundance. TCRdb reprocessed the public reads (quality trimming at Q25 with fastp, clone calling with MiXCR) and kept in-frame beta chains. Each CDR3 protein gets just one entry, which takes the most common genes and DNA from the rows behind it. None of the V and J calls come from the authors' own analysis; TCRdb made them. This sample holds roughly 150,000 distinct CDR3 sequences; less than 9% were observed only once. The top ten hold roughly 2.5% of the sample.

The treatment or condition label on this specimen signifies: live attenuated yellow fever vaccine strain. PBMCs were isolated from peripheral blood using a standard Ficoll-Paque protocol. Dynabeads CD4 and CD8 positive selection kits were used to isolate CD4 and CD8 T-cell fractions. TriZol was used to extract RNA from bulk PBMCs, from CD4 and CD8 fractions, and from dextramer-positive and dextramer-negative fractions. The sequence was collected from a man aged 18 to 35 who received the YFV17D yellow fever vaccine. The source material was CD4+ T cells sorted from PBMCs, sampled about 5 days after the first yellow fever vaccination. The chain is made from TRBV28 and TRBJ1-1; 8 central bases correspond to TRBD1. Here is the DNA: TGTGCCACCAATGGACAGGGCACTGAAGCTTTCTTT. It codes for CATNGQGTEAFF. With the rest looked up from the reference TRBV28 and TRBJ1-1 genes rather than sequenced, the full variable domain is DVKVTQSSRYLVKRTGEKVFLECVQDMDHENMFWYRQDPGLGLRLIYFSYDVKMKEKGDIPEGYSVSREKKERFSLILESASTNQTSMYLCATNGQGTEAFFGQGTRLTVV.